The rows below give T cell receptor beta chains drawn from one sample of a study of T cells in Graves' hyperthyroidism and ophthalmopathy. MiXCR, run by TCRdb on the multiplex PCR reads, gives a single entry per CDR3 protein. The table shows about 590,000 distinct CDR3 sequences, with approximately 14% occurring only once. Sequencing was performed on blood. Receptors were obtained from a woman younger than 45 with Graves' hyperthyroidism. Each CDR3 is given with its conserved first and last residue. A D gene is named only where the DNA matches it firmly. Not every row has a clone size; where given, it reads once, few, many or a size class.

d_call	v_call	clone_size	j_call	cdr3_aa	cdr3_nt
TRBD1	TRBV5-1	-	TRBJ1-1	CASSLFARLTGSNTEAFF	TGCGCCAGCAGCCTATTTGCCCGACTGACAGGGTCGAACACTGAAGCTTTCTTT
-	TRBV20-1	many	TRBJ2-5	CSARGTLGETQYF	TGCAGTGCTAGAGGCACCCTTGGGGAGACCCAGTACTTC
TRBD1	TRBV4-1	few	TRBJ1-1	CASSQPHRGSAPETFF	TGCGCCAGCAGCCAACCTCACAGGGGTTCTGCCCCTGAAACTTTCTTT
-	TRBV7-8	many	TRBJ2-1	CASSLQTGSSYNEQFF	TGTGCCAGCAGCTTACAGACGGGCTCCTCCTACAATGAGCAGTTCTTC
-	TRBV3-1	many	TRBJ2-7	CASRLRGSSYEQYF	TGTGCCAGCAGGCTCCGGGGGAGCTCCTACGAGCAGTACTTC
TRBD2	TRBV12-3/TRBV12-4	-	TRBJ2-1	CASRLSSGGNEQFF	TGTGCCAGCAGACTCTCTAGCGGGGGCAATGAGCAGTTCTTC
-	TRBV7-2	many	TRBJ2-7	CASSSTTTYEQYF	TGTGCCAGCAGCTCCACTACGACCTACGAGCAGTACTTC
-	TRBV11-2	many	TRBJ2-5	CASSSGRGRVGETQYF	TGTGCCAGCAGCTCCGGGCGGGGCAGGGTAGGAGAGACCCAGTACTTC
-	TRBV19	-	TRBJ2-7	CASSSQAFFDEQYF	TGTGCCAGTAGTTCCCAGGCGTTTTTCGACGAGCAGTACTTC
TRBD1	TRBV5-4	-	TRBJ1-5	CASSLGDGQGLGNQPQHF	TGTGCCAGCAGCTTGGGGGATGGACAGGGTTTGGGCAATCAGCCCCAGCATTTT
TRBD2	TRBV2	many	TRBJ2-3	CASSVGLALATDTQYF	TGTGCCAGCAGTGTTGGACTAGCTCTCGCCACAGATACGCAGTATTTT
-	TRBV28	-	TRBJ2-6	CASSLSAGANVLTF	TGTGCCAGCAGTTTAAGCGCTGGGGCCAACGTCCTGACTTTC